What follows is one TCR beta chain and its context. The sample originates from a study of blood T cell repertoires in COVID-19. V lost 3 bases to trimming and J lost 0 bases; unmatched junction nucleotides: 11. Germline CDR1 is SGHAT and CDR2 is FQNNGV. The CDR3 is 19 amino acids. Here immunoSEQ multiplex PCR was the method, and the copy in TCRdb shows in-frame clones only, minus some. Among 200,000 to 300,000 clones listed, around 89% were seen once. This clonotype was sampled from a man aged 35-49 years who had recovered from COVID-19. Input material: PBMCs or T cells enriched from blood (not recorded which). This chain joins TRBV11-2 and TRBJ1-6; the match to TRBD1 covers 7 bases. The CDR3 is CASSFGGGRGSSYNSPLHF. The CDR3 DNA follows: TGTGCCAGCAGCTTTGGAGGGGGCCGTGGAAGCTCCTATAATTCACCCCTCCACTTT.